This entry lists 23 T cell receptor beta chains sequenced from one sample in a study of T cell responses to AZD1222 COVID-19 vaccine. The assay was immunoSEQ multiplex PCR, and TCRdb's table has in-frame clones only and misses some. The sample lists 95,000 to 150,000 clones, 85% to 90% occurring once. The specimen comprised peripheral blood, sampled 28 days after the second AZD1222 dose. The receptors come from an adult who received the AZD1222 COVID-19 vaccine.

This clone occurred once. This chain connects TRBV7-2 to TRBJ1-5; possible D gene TRBD1, 6 bases. The germline V and J ends were trimmed by 5 bases and 6 bases, with 20 bases remaining between them. Germline V lookup: CDR1 SGHTA, CDR2 FQGNSA. CDR3 length equals 16 residues. CDR3 DNA: TGTGCCAGCAGCGTAAGTGGGGACACCTGGAGTCAGCCCCAGCATTTT. Translating gives CASSVSGDTWSQPQHF. Full variable domain (remainder filled in from reference TRBV7-2 and TRBJ1-5): GAGVSQSPSNKVTEKGKDVELRCDPISGHTALYWYRQSLGQGLEFLIYFQGNSAPDKSGLPSDRFSAERTGGSVSTLTIQRTQQEDSAVYLCASSVSGDTWSQPQHFGDGTRLSIL.

This clone came up a few times. The rearrangement joins TRBV12-3 or TRBV12-4 to TRBJ1-2, with D perhaps matching TRBD1 (5 bases). The CDR3 extends over 13 amino acids. Trimming stripped 5 bases from V and 4 bases from J, with 11 bases between. The CDR3 loop is CASSPTGVYGYTF. CDR3 nucleotide sequence: TGTGCCAGCAGTCCTACAGGCGTCTATGGCTACACCTTC.

The rearrangement uses TRBV28 and TRBJ1-2; a weak D match, TRBD1 (5 bases). V was clipped by 6 bases and J by 6 bases, with 17 bases between them. Germline V gene lookup returns CDR1 MDHEN and CDR2 SYDVKM. This CDR3 contains 14 residues. CDR3 in amino acids: CASSSGEGLHGYTF. The CDR3, as DNA: TGTGCCAGCAGCTCGGGGGAGGGCTTGCATGGCTACACCTTC.

The rearrangement joins TRBV21-1 to TRBJ1-5. TRBV21-1 is a known pseudogene. The CDR3 spans 16 residues. The CDR3 reads CASSKDRRKRNQPQHF. CDR3 nucleotides: TGTGCCAGCAGCAAAGACAGGAGGAAGCGAAATCAGCCCCAGCATTTT.

The chain links TRBV3-1 (or the pseudogene TRBV3-2) to TRBJ1-1; 8 bases are shared with TRBD1. The CDR3 has 13 residues. Losses at the gene ends were 1 base for V and 6 bases for J; bases not matched to a gene: 1. From germline, CDR1 is LGHDT and CDR2 YNNKEL (reference sequence). CDR3: CASSQGGQAEAFF. In nucleotides, the CDR3 is TGTGCCAGCAGCCAAGGGGGACAGGCTGAAGCTTTCTTT.

V is TRBV5-6 and J is TRBJ1-1; D ambiguous. The CDR3 has 14 residues. CDR1 is SGHDT, CDR2 YYEEEE, per germline. The germline V and J ends were trimmed by 5 bases and 3 bases, with 14 bases remaining between them. The DNA of the CDR3 is TGTGCCAGCAGGGAGGGCAGTCGTTACACTGAAGCTTTCTTT. It is translated as CASREGSRYTEAFF.

The chain combines TRBV6-2 or TRBV6-3 with TRBJ2-2, with D uncertain. V was shortened by 2 bases and J by 5 bases, with 9 bases between the two germline ends. In germline, CDR1 is MNHEY, CDR2 SVGEGT. The CDR3 extends over 14 amino acids. CDR3 in DNA: TGTGCCAGCAGTTACAGGGCGACTACCGGGGAGCTGTTTTTT. Translating it yields CASSYRATTGELFF.

The chain recombines TRBV5-1 with TRBJ2-7; D gene uncertain. Germline V gene lookup returns CDR1 SGHRS and CDR2 YFSETQ. The V end was cut by 7 bases, the J end by 4 bases, with 9 bases between. There are 11 residues in the CDR3. The CDR3, as DNA: TGCGCCAGCGCTCGAGAGTACGAGCAGTACTTC. This codes for CASAREYEQYF.

The genes are TRBV23-1 and TRBJ1-4, with a possible D match to TRBD1 (6 bases). TRBV23-1 is recorded as an ORF, its role being uncertain. CDR3 length: 14 amino acids. V lost 3 bases, J lost 11 bases, and 16 bases lay in between. The CDR3 protein is CASSQKGGNRKLFF. The CDR3 DNA reads TGCGCCAGCAGTCAGAAGGGGGGCAACAGGAAACTGTTTTTT.

The chain uses TRBV5-1 and TRBJ1-5; a weak D match, TRBD1 (5 bases). CDR1 and CDR2 from the germline V gene are SGHRS and YFSETQ. The CDR3 sequence is 13 residues long. Trimming cost V 4 bases and J 5 bases, with 10 bases left between them. The CDR3 coding sequence is TGCGCCAGCAGCCAGGGTTCCGATCAGCCCCAGCATTTT. Translation gives CASSQGSDQPQHF.

V usage is TRBV25-1 and J usage is TRBJ1-6; D is unclear. In germline, CDR1 is MGHDK, CDR2 SYGVNS. The CDR3 contains 16 residues. The V gene lost 7 bases and the J gene lost 6 bases, with 19 bases spanning the gap. CDR3 in amino acids: CASTMARGLSNSPLHF. The CDR3, as DNA: TGTGCCAGCACTATGGCGCGCGGCCTTTCTAATTCACCCCTCCACTTT.

V is TRBV5-1 and J is TRBJ1-1; unclear D gene. CDR3 length: 14 residues. CDR1 is SGHRS, CDR2 YFSETQ, per germline. With 0 bases removed from V and 4 bases from J, the gap between germline ends came to 10 bases. CDR3 amino acids: CASSLEWGGTEAFF. The CDR3 DNA follows: TGCGCCAGCAGCTTGGAATGGGGTGGCACTGAAGCTTTCTTT. The whole variable domain, remainder taken from reference TRBV5-1 and TRBJ1-1, is KAGVTQTPRYLIKTRGQQVTLSCSPISGHRSVSWYQQTPGQGLQFLFEYFSETQRNKGNFPGRFSGRQFSNSRSEMNVSTLELGDSALYLCASSLEWGGTEAFFGQGTRLTVV.

CDR3 loop: CASSFREGARGYTF. The CDR3 nucleotides are TGTGCCAGCAGTTTTCGGGAGGGGGCGCGTGGCTACACCTTC. This sequence joins TRBV27 and TRBJ1-2, with 7 bases aligning to TRBD1. J was trimmed by 7 bases and V by 3 bases; bases with no gene match: 8. This CDR3 spans 14 amino acids. Germline V gene sequence: CDR1 MNHEY, CDR2 SMNVEV (reference sequence).

The chain recombines TRBV9 with TRBJ2-5; 9 bases match TRBD1. CDR3 size: 15 residues. V was clipped by 3 bases and J by 5 bases; unmatched bases: 8. Germline lookup yields CDR1 SGDLS and CDR2 YYNGEE. Written as DNA, the CDR3 is TGTGCCAGCAGCGCCGGGACAGGGAGTTTGGAGACCCAGTACTTC. Amino acids: CASSAGTGSLETQYF.

In regard to this clone: A read error may account for a junction end that differs from germline. The chain carries TRBV29-1 and TRBJ2-4; D might be TRBD1 (5 bases). The CDR3 contains 11 residues. Germline CDR1 and CDR2: SQVTM and ANQGSEA. CDR3 sequence (DNA): TGCAGCGTTGAAGAGGCAGGGTGGATTGGTTTC. Its protein is CSVEEAGWIGF.

The chain combines TRBV6-5 with TRBJ1-1; tentatively, D is TRBD1 (6 bases). In germline, CDR1 is MNHEY, CDR2 SVGAGI. CDR3 length: 14 amino acids. The V and J ends lost 4 bases and 5 bases respectively, with 14 bases between them. The CDR3 DNA reads TGTGCCAGCAGTTTCATAGGGGGTGAGACTGAAGCTTTCTTT. Protein: CASSFIGGETEAFF.

This chain uses TRBV27 with TRBJ1-5; TRBD1 aligns across 7 bases. The CDR3 has 15 amino acids. The germline V gene encodes CDR1 MNHEY and CDR2 SMNVEV (reference sequence). The trim removed 6 bases at V and 3 bases at J, leaving 8 bases unmatched. Here the CDR3 DNA reads TGTGCCAGCAGGGGGACAGATTCTTTCAATCAGCCCCAGCATTTT. Translation gives CASRGTDSFNQPQHF.

This chain connects TRBV11-3 to TRBJ2-7; possible D gene TRBD2, 5 bases. This CDR3 comprises 14 residues. The ends were cut back, 5 bases at V and 0 bases at J, with 11 bases in the middle. Germline CDR1 and CDR2: SGHNT and YENEEA. The chain's CDR3 is CASSPDSSSYEQYF. CDR3 sequence (DNA): TGTGCCAGCAGCCCGGACTCGAGCTCCTACGAGCAGTACTTC.

The chain uses TRBV29-1 and TRBJ2-3; unclear D gene. The CDR3 runs 11 residues. Germline V gene sequence: CDR1 SQVTM, CDR2 ANQGSEA. Deletions cut 4 bases from V and 5 bases from J, with 7 bases between. The CDR3 sequence is CSVGSGDTQYF. Written as DNA, the CDR3 is TGCAGCGTTGGGTCTGGAGATACGCAGTATTTT.

The sample holds a few counts of this clone. The rearrangement joins TRBV9 to TRBJ2-7, with TRBD1 as a possible D gene (6 bases). Trimming shortened V by 7 bases and J by 2 bases, and 19 bases separated the two germline ends. This CDR3 contains 15 residues. Germline V CDR1 and CDR2: SGDLS, YYNGEE. CDR3 sequence reads: CASAAQQGTTYEQYF. CDR3 coding DNA: TGTGCCAGCGCTGCTCAACAGGGCACTACCTACGAGCAGTACTTC.

The chain links TRBV14 to TRBJ2-3; D ambiguous. Germline V gene data show CDR1 as SGHDN and CDR2 as FVKESK. The CDR3 length is 16 residues. V lost 1 base, J lost 3 bases, and 14 bases lay in between. CDR3 coding DNA: TGTGCCAGCAGCCAAGGATGGGGTTTTAGGACAGATACGCAGTATTTT. Residues: CASSQGWGFRTDTQYF. Full variable domain (rest looked up from reference TRBV14 and TRBJ2-3): EAGVTQFPSHSVIEKGQTVTLRCDPISGHDNLYWYRRVMGKEIKFLLHFVKESKQDESGMPNNRFLAERTGGTYSTLKVQPAELEDSGVYFCASSQGWGFRTDTQYFGPGTRLTVL.

This rearrangement joins TRBV6-5 to TRBJ2-7, with TRBD1 matching 12 bases. CDR3 length: 13 residues. J was trimmed by 6 bases and V by 7 bases; bases with no gene match: 4. The germline CDR1 and CDR2 sequences are MNHEY and SVGAGI. The CDR3 bases are TGTGCCAGCACCCGGGACAGGGGGCTCGAGCAGTACTTC. Amino acid sequence: CASTRDRGLEQYF.

The chain couples TRBV11-2 to TRBJ1-1, with D unresolved. The V end was cut by 5 bases, the J end by 7 bases, with 8 bases between. The CDR3 extends over 11 amino acids. CDR1 and CDR2 (germline): SGHAT, FQNNGV. CDR3 bases: TGTGCCAGCAGCCCCATCCGTGAAGCTTTCTTT. This sequence encodes CASSPIREAFF.